Presented here are 5 T cell receptor beta chains from one specimen sequenced in a study of response to subunit inactivated influenza vaccine. TCRdb independently ran MiXCR on the RT-PCR reads; one entry per CDR3 protein. The profile shows roughly 550,000 distinct CDR3 sequences, approximately 20% of them singletons. The same data also contributed to another study, on T cells expressing NK-cell markers. That investigation notes: The cDNA for TCR beta came from 5'RACE template switching with UMIs.

Sample: CD4+ T cells sorted from PBMCs, taken 11 to 12 days after vaccination. Receptors originate from a man aged 45-65 years who received an inactivated influenza vaccine.

The rearrangement uses TRBV15 and TRBJ2-5; 7 nucleotides align to TRBD2. CDR3 size: 17 residues. V shed 0 bases and J 0 bases; nucleotides not matched to a gene: 7. CDR1 and CDR2 (germline): LNHNV, YYDKDF (reference sequence). CDR3 amino acids: CATSRDLAGGYQETQYF. CDR3 in DNA: TGTGCCACCAGCAGAGATCTGGCCGGGGGGTACCAAGAGACCCAGTACTTC.

The table lists this clonotype with a few counts. The chain has TRBV19 and TRBJ2-1; D gene unclear. Looked up from germline, CDR1 is LNHDA and CDR2 is SQIVND (reference sequence). The length of the CDR3 is 14 residues. V lost 3 bases, J lost 8 bases, and 14 bases lay in between. The CDR3 is CASSIVLMGDEQFF. The CDR3 DNA sequence: TGTGCCAGTAGTATCGTGCTCATGGGCGATGAGCAGTTCTTC.

The chain recombines TRBV5-1 with TRBJ1-2, with D perhaps TRBD1 (5 bases). From germline, CDR1 is SGHRS and CDR2 YFSETQ. Trimming shortened V by 4 bases and J by 7 bases, and 14 bases separated the two germline ends. This CDR3 has 13 residues. The CDR3 DNA follows: TGCGCCAGCAGCACGGACACCCAGACTGGCTACACCTTC. Translating gives CASSTDTQTGYTF.

This clonotype was found a few times. V usage is TRBV6-2 or TRBV6-3 and J usage is TRBJ2-7, with D possibly TRBD1 on 5 matching bases. This CDR3 is 16 amino acids long. Trimming left V 3 bases short and J 0 bases short, with 15 bases between. CDR1 is MNHEY and CDR2 is SVGEGT in the germline V gene. CDR3 sequence reads: CASSYVVGDSSYEQYF. CDR3 nucleotides: TGTGCCAGCAGTTATGTCGTAGGCGACAGCTCCTACGAGCAGTACTTC.

The rearrangement links TRBV30 to TRBJ2-3, with 7 positions matching TRBD1. V lost 5 bases to trimming and J lost 5 bases; unmatched junction nucleotides: 13. The CDR3 has 15 residues. The germline CDR1 and CDR2 sequences are GTSNPN and SVGIG (reference sequence). The CDR3 spells CAWSTGTDWGDTQYF. The CDR3 coding sequence is TGTGCCTGGTCGACTGGGACAGACTGGGGAGATACGCAGTATTTT. Using reference TRBV30 and TRBJ2-3 for the parts outside the CDR3, the full variable domain is SQTIHQWPATLVQPVGSPLSLECTVEGTSNPNLYWYRQAAGRGLQLLFYSVGIGQISSEVPQNLSASRPQDRQFILSSKKLLLSDSGFYLCAWSTGTDWGDTQYFGPGTRLTVL.